Listed below are T cell receptor beta chains from one sample, sequenced in a study of cytomegalovirus exposure and HLA in healthy donors. The repertoire was sequenced with immunoSEQ multiplex PCR; TCRdb's copy has only in-frame clones and lacks some. The data contain 200,000 to 250,000 clones, roughly 85% of them singletons. Specimen: PBMCs. The receptors derive from a young woman in good health and CMV-seronegative. CDR3s include the opening cysteine and the closing phenylalanine or tryptophan. The D gene is left open where the match is weak. A row's size may be missing; if present it is once, few, many or a size class.

D gene,V gene,J gene,clone size,CDR3 protein,CDR3 DNA
TRBD1,TRBV27,TRBJ2-7,.,CASSLTGTGAYEQYF,TGTGCCAGCAGCCTTACCGGGACAGGAGCCTACGAGCAGTACTTC
.,TRBV2,TRBJ1-1,.,CASKEDAGALFVLAEAFF,TGTGCCAGCAAGGAGGACGCCGGGGCACTGTTTGTATTGGCTGAAGCTTTCTTT
.,TRBV11-2,TRBJ2-3,.,CASRVATRDTQYF,TGTGCCAGCAGGGTTGCCACTAGAGATACGCAGTATTTT
.,TRBV2,TRBJ2-7,once,CASSNRQSYEQYF,TGTGCCAGCAGTAACCGACAGTCCTACGAGCAGTACTTC
.,TRBV19,TRBJ2-6,.,CASSIMGAGANVLTF,TGTGCCAGTAGTATTATGGGGGCTGGGGCCAACGTCCTGACTTTC
.,TRBV5-1,TRBJ1-1,.,CASKMMEGTEAFF,TGCGCCAGCAAAATGATGGAGGGCACTGAAGCTTTCTTT
TRBD1,TRBV2,TRBJ1-2,.,CASSEQGVGGYTF,TGTGCCAGCAGCGAACAGGGGGTCGGTGGCTACACCTTC
.,TRBV5-1,TRBJ1-1,.,CASSFGGRNTEAFF,TGCGCCAGCAGCTTTGGGGGCCGGAACACTGAAGCTTTCTTT
.,TRBV2,TRBJ2-6,.,CASSLDSHSGANVLTF,TGTGCCAGCAGCCTGGACAGTCACTCTGGGGCCAACGTCCTGACTTTC
TRBD1,TRBV27,TRBJ2-1,.,CASSQDRVNEQFF,TGTGCCAGCAGTCAAGACAGGGTCAATGAGCAGTTCTTC
.,TRBV12-5,TRBJ1-5,few,CASGRLRGNQPQHF,TGTGCTAGTGGCCGCCTAAGAGGCAATCAGCCCCAGCATTTT
.,TRBV7-7,TRBJ2-6,.,CASTQSRANVLTF,TGTGCCAGCACACAAAGTCGGGCCAACGTCCTGACTTTC
.,TRBV2,TRBJ1-5,.,CASSELGAGKYDQPQHF,TGTGCCAGCAGTGAACTTGGGGCAGGGAAGTACGATCAGCCCCAGCATTTT
.,TRBV27,TRBJ1-2,.,CASSLRRQAYGYTF,TGTGCCAGCAGTCTCAGAAGGCAGGCCTATGGCTACACCTTC
.,TRBV5-1,TRBJ2-5,.,CASSASNQETQYF,TGCGCCAGCAGCGCCTCCAACCAAGAGACCCAGTACTTC
TRBD1,TRBV6-6,TRBJ1-2,.,CASSYSQGDGYTF,TGTGCCAGCAGTTATTCACAGGGGGATGGCTACACCTTC
.,TRBV2,TRBJ2-2,.,CASSQDSAKTGELFF,TGTGCCAGCAGCCAGGACAGCGCGAAGACCGGGGAGCTGTTTTTT
.,TRBV6-1,TRBJ1-1,once,CASSRQTANTEAFF,TGTGCCAGCAGCAGACAAACAGCGAACACTGAAGCTTTCTTT
.,TRBV4-1,TRBJ2-6,once,CASSHGREISGANVLTF,TGCGCCAGCAGCCACGGGAGAGAGATATCTGGGGCCAACGTCCTGACTTTC
.,TRBV10-3,TRBJ1-3,.,CAISEYSGNTIYF,TGTGCCATCAGTGAGTACTCTGGAAACACCATATATTTT
.,TRBV28,TRBJ1-2,.,CASSLSPIPAGADYGYTF,TGTGCCAGCAGTTTATCCCCGATCCCGGCAGGAGCTGATTATGGCTACACCTTC
.,TRBV6-5,TRBJ1-4,.,CASSPRGGEKLFF,TGTGCCAGCAGTCCCAGGGGCGGGGAAAAACTGTTTTTT
.,TRBV30,TRBJ1-3,few,CAWSVLSGTAGNTIYF,TGTGCCTGGAGTGTACTATCCGGGACCGCTGGAAACACCATATATTTT
TRBD1,TRBV6-5,TRBJ2-7,.,CASSYARGQSYEQYF,TGTGCCAGCAGTTACGCCCGGGGACAGAGCTACGAGCAGTACTTC
.,TRBV19,TRBJ1-2,.,CASSTGRRYGYTF,TGTGCCAGTAGTACAGGGAGGCGGTATGGCTACACCTTC
.,TRBV30,TRBJ1-1,.,CAWRKDGRSTEAFF,TGTGCCTGGAGGAAGGACGGTCGTAGTACTGAAGCTTTCTTT
TRBD1,TRBV9,TRBJ2-1,.,CASSVEMDRAYNEQFF,TGTGCCAGCAGCGTAGAAATGGACAGGGCCTACAATGAGCAGTTCTTC
.,TRBV6-5,TRBJ2-3,.,CASTPDRRDTQYF,TGTGCCAGCACCCCCGATCGCCGAGATACGCAGTATTTT
TRBD1,TRBV18,TRBJ1-6,few,CASSPLRVGQPLNSPLHF,TGTGCCAGCTCACCTCTGCGCGTGGGACAGCCGCTAAATTCACCCCTCCACTTT
.,TRBV5-4,TRBJ2-7,.,CASSLEPSPYEQYF,TGTGCCAGCAGCTTGGAGCCTAGCCCCTACGAGCAGTACTTC
.,TRBV6-1,TRBJ1-2,.,CASRTAQTNYGYTF,TGTGCCAGCAGGACGGCACAAACTAACTATGGCTACACCTTC
.,TRBV2,TRBJ2-7,.,CASNEGLYEQYF,TGTGCCAGCAATGAAGGGTTGTACGAGCAGTACTTC
.,TRBV5-1,TRBJ2-7,.,CASSLGGPTGPGVEQYF,TGCGCCAGCAGCTTGGGAGGGCCGACAGGCCCCGGGGTCGAGCAGTACTTC
.,TRBV28,TRBJ2-7,.,CASSPRLGTFYEQYF,TGTGCCAGCAGTCCCAGATTAGGGACCTTCTACGAGCAGTACTTC
.,TRBV5-1,TRBJ2-7,.,CASSLAGAVGHEQYF,TGCGCCAGCAGCTTGGCGGGGGCGGTTGGACACGAGCAGTACTTC
.,TRBV18,TRBJ2-3,.,CASSPRTDTQYF,TGTGCCAGCTCGCCTAGGACAGATACGCAGTATTTT
.,TRBV6-1,TRBJ2-1,.,CASRNSGVYNEQFF,TGTGCCAGCAGGAATTCAGGAGTTTACAATGAGCAGTTCTTC
TRBD2,TRBV6-6,TRBJ2-7,once,CASSYLAGEGRGEQYF,TGTGCCAGCAGTTACCTCGCGGGGGAGGGCCGGGGCGAGCAGTACTTC
.,TRBV30,TRBJ1-1,.,CACSQGSGRRGAFF,TGTGCCTGCAGCCAAGGTTCGGGGCGTCGGGGCGCTTTCTTT
.,TRBV27,TRBJ2-1,once,CASSPRGRLNEQFF,TGTGCCAGCAGTCCCCGGGGTAGACTGAATGAGCAGTTCTTC
.,TRBV28,TRBJ2-5,.,CASSPGGGVETQYF,TGTGCCAGCAGTCCCGGCGGTGGGGTGGAGACCCAGTACTTC
.,TRBV6-1,TRBJ2-7,.,CASSDPTYEQYF,TGTGCCAGCAGTGATCCCACGTACGAGCAGTACTTC
TRBD1,TRBV29-1,TRBJ1-1,.,CSVRGGRVTEAFF,TGCAGCGTCCGAGGGGGCAGGGTCACTGAAGCTTTCTTT
.,TRBV11-2,TRBJ1-2,once,CASSYRENYGYTF,TGTGCCAGCAGCTACAGGGAGAACTATGGCTACACCTTC
TRBD2,TRBV7-7,TRBJ2-7,.,CASSPTGTSNEQYF,TGTGCCAGCAGCCCGACGGGGACTAGCAACGAGCAGTACTTC
TRBD2,TRBV11-3,TRBJ2-3,.,CASSLAGREGTDTQYF,TGTGCCAGCAGCTTAGCGGGCAGGGAGGGAACAGATACGCAGTATTTT
.,TRBV29-1,TRBJ1-5,.,CSVAGHNQPQHF,TGCAGCGTTGCGGGACATAATCAGCCCCAGCATTTT
.,TRBV13,TRBJ1-3,.,CASSPSGGTGNTIYF,TGTGCCAGCAGCCCTAGTGGGGGGACTGGAAACACCATATATTTT
.,TRBV5-5,TRBJ1-1,.,CASTLLEGEGETEAFF,TGTGCCAGCACCCTACTCGAGGGGGAGGGTGAAACTGAAGCTTTCTTT
TRBD2,TRBV11-2,TRBJ2-1,.,CASSLETSGPNEQFF,TGTGCCAGCAGCTTAGAAACTAGCGGGCCCAATGAGCAGTTCTTC
.,TRBV6-5,TRBJ2-1,.,CASSAPGSEQFF,TGTGCCAGCAGTGCCCCGGGGAGCGAGCAGTTCTTC
TRBD2,TRBV19,TRBJ2-1,few,CASSMQASGRGGEQFF,TGTGCCAGTAGTATGCAGGCTAGCGGGAGAGGGGGTGAGCAGTTCTTC
.,TRBV10-3,TRBJ2-1,.,CATGRSQDNEQFF,TGTGCCACCGGTCGATCCCAGGACAATGAGCAGTTCTTC